Following are 3 T cell receptor beta chains from one sample sequenced in a study of quantifying T cell responses using KT2 cells. The wider study: Reverse transcription used primers in the TCR alpha and beta constant regions.

Each cDNA got a UMI-containing oligo ligated at its 3' end. An equimolar mix of RC1.1 and RC1.2 primed the beta chain across TRBC1 and TRBC2. TCRdb redid the calling of the UMI-ligation and nested PCR reads with MiXCR, one entry per CDR3 protein. In the table there are more than 55,000 distinct CDR3 sequences, roughly an eighth of which are singletons. Sequenced: PBMCs spiked with cells of the T cell clone KT2. All receptors come from a human donor.

This clonotype was counted a few times. The genes are TRBV7-2 and TRBJ2-5; a possible D gene is TRBD2 (7 bases). The CDR3 length is 14 residues. Germline V gene sequence: CDR1 SGHTA, CDR2 FQGNSA. V lost 5 bases, J lost 4 bases, and 14 bases lay in between. CDR3 region: CASSPVGGAETQYF. The CDR3 DNA is TGTGCCAGCAGCCCCGTGGGGGGGGCAGAGACCCAGTACTTC.

The chain joins TRBV4-1 to TRBJ2-1, with D possibly matching TRBD1 (6 bases). The CDR3 runs to 16 residues. CDR1 is MGHRA and CDR2 is YSYEKL in the germline V gene. V lost 1 base and J lost 4, with 14 bases in between. CDR3 sequence: CASSQGGQGKYNEQFF. CDR3 bases: TGCGCCAGCAGCCAAGGGGGCCAGGGGAAGTACAATGAGCAGTTCTTC.

This clonotype was counted only a few times. The chain joins TRBV4-1 to TRBJ2-7; TRBD1 matches 8 bases. CDR1 MGHRA and CDR2 YSYEKL come from the germline V gene. This CDR3 is built from 22 residues. J gave up 0 bases and V 1 base, and 23 bases lay outside the gene matches. DNA for the CDR3: TGCGCCAGCAGCCAAGCCCTGAGGTTCAGAGGACAGGGCCTAGGGGACTCCTACGAGCAGTACTTC. It yields the protein CASSQALRFRGQGLGDSYEQYF.